This T cell receptor beta chain was identified during a study of blood T cell repertoires in COVID-19. Overall study: Sources were T cells, B-cell-depleted T cells, or PBMCs; the material itself was cDNA or gDNA.

How the authors handled the data: Estimates of nucleated cell counts were drawn from the amplification of reference gene primers. The method was immunoSEQ multiplex PCR; TCRdb's version includes in-frame clones alone and lacks a portion of them. That table supplies the V and J calls and clone size; D and trimming were determined from the DNA. Counted here are around 160,000 clones, 70% to 90% occurring once; the ten biggest clones make up 6.5% to 9.5%. Seattle-derived patients entered the study during active infection and were followed longitudinally. Material: peripheral blood. This TCR was recovered from an older woman with COVID-19, enrolled during active disease.

The CDR3 loop reads CASSLATQLYGYTF. As DNA, the CDR3 is TGTGCCAGCTCGCTAGCCACACAGCTCTATGGCTACACCTTC. The chain has TRBV2 and TRBJ1-2, with D unresolved. Germline CDR1 and CDR2: SNHLY and FYNNEI. The CDR3 is 14 residues long. With 8 bases removed from V and 4 bases from J, the gap between germline ends came to 17 bases. The complete variable domain, with remaining parts taken from reference TRBV2 and TRBJ1-2, reads EPEVTQTPSHQVTQMGQEVILRCVPISNHLYFYWYRQILGQKVEFLVSFYNNEISEKSEIFDDQFSVERPDGSNFTLKIRSTKLEDSAMYFCASSLATQLYGYTFGSGTRLTVV.